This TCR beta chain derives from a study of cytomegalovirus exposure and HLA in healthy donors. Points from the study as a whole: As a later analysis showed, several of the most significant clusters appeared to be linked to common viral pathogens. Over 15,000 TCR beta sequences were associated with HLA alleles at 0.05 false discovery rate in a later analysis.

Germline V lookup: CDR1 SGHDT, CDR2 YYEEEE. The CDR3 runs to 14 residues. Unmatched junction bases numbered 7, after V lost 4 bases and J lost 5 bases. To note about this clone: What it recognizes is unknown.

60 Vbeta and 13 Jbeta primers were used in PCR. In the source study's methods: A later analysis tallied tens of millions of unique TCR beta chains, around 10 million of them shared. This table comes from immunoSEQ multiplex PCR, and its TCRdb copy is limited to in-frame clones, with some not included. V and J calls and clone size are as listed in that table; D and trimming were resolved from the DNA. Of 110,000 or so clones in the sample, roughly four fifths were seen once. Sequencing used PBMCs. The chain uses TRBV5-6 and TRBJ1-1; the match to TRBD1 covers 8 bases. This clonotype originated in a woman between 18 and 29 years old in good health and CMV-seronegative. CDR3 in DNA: TGTGCCAGCAGCCCAGGACAGGGACATACTGAAGCTTTCTTT. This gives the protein CASSPGQGHTEAFF.